This T cell receptor beta chain originates from a study of naive and memory T cell subsets. Study outcomes and limitations: TCR transcript changes with activation or differentiation may affect this RNA method.

Amplification of ligated cDNA took four PCR rounds with SP2 and nested alpha and beta constant primers. Reverse transcription of blood and skin TCR RNA was primed at alpha and beta constant regions. TCRdb passed the 5' RACE reads through MiXCR, listing each CDR3 protein once. Of around 30,000 distinct CDR3 sequences listed, roughly a sixth are singletons. Remarks on this clonotype: Its antigen remains unknown.

There are 18 residues in the CDR3. CDR1 and CDR2 (germline): SQVTM, ANQGSEA. J lost 1 base, V lost 4 bases, and 10 bases had no gene match. TCR cDNA received a 3' ligated oligonucleotide that carried a UMI. Adult healthy volunteers gave 2.5 ml peripheral blood for whole-blood RNA. This chain connects TRBV29-1 to TRBJ2-2; 12 nucleotides agree with TRBD1. The sequence came from a female donor in good health. Here the CDR3 DNA reads TGCAGCGTTGTCGGGACAGGGGGCCTGGTAGGGAACACCGGGGAGCTGTTTTTT. Translating it yields CSVVGTGGLVGNTGELFF.